This paragraph reports one T cell receptor beta chain. The CDR3 is 16 residues long. Germline assignment: CDR1 MGHRA and CDR2 YSYEKL. V lost 2 bases, J lost 1 base, and 4 bases stayed unmatched. The record originates from a study of long-term antiretroviral therapy in people with HIV. They ran version v3.0 of the immunoSEQ assay at survey level. Sequenced by immunoSEQ multiplex PCR; TCRdb stores in-frame clones only, minus some. This sample has over 9,500 clones, with 70% to 80% found just once. This receptor was obtained from a man aged 35-49 years with HIV. J is TRBJ1-2 and V is TRBV4-1; 10 bases line up with TRBD1. Source: unsorted PBMCs, taken 1.8 years before starting antiretroviral therapy. The CDR3 region has the DNA TGCGCCAGCAGCCAACCACGGACAGGGGGTAACTATGGCTACACCTTC. Translating it yields CASSQPRTGGNYGYTF.